Listed here are 20 T cell receptor beta chains from one sample, sequenced in a study of blood T cell repertoires in COVID-19. The protocol was immunoSEQ multiplex PCR, while the TCRdb copy is restricted to in-frame clones and leaves out a portion. In the table there are about 92,000 clones, approximately 86% of which are singletons. The material sequenced was peripheral blood. These receptors were taken from a human donor in a cohort sampled during active COVID-19.

This chain links TRBV16 with TRBJ1-2; D is ambiguous. CDR3 length: 14 residues. V was shortened by 4 bases and J by 2 bases, with 11 bases between the two germline ends. Germline CDR1 is KGHSY and CDR2 is FQNENV. The CDR3 region is CASSLGEGNYGYTF. Written as DNA, the CDR3 is TGTGCCAGCAGCCTTGGGGAGGGAAACTATGGCTACACCTTC.

Here the CDR3 reads CASSPRTDEQFF. The CDR3 DNA sequence: TGTGCCAGCAGCCCGCGGACAGATGAGCAGTTCTTC. The rearrangement uses TRBV7-8 and TRBJ2-1, with D perhaps matching TRBD1 (6 bases). CDR1 SGHVS and CDR2 FQNEAQ come from the germline V gene. The CDR3 sequence is 12 residues long. Trimming pared 5 bases from V and 8 bases from J, leaving 10 bases between.

This chain links TRBV2 with TRBJ2-5, with 7 bases matching TRBD1. CDR1 is SNHLY and CDR2 is FYNNEI in the germline V gene. This CDR3 has 15 residues. V was pared by 1 base and J by 5 bases, with 7 bases of the junction left unmatched. The CDR3 spells CASSEGQGVWETQYF. CDR3 DNA sequence: TGTGCCAGCAGTGAAGGCCAGGGGGTGTGGGAGACCCAGTACTTC.

V gene TRBV7-8 combines with J gene TRBJ2-3, with 11 nucleotides matching TRBD2. This CDR3 is 17 amino acids long. V trimming: 5 bases; J trimming: 2 bases; junction bases outside the gene matches: 9. Germline values: CDR1 SGHVS, CDR2 FQNEAQ. Written as DNA, the CDR3 is TGTGCCAGCAGCCCCGAGCTAGCGGGGGGTGACACAGATACGCAGTATTTT. Translation gives CASSPELAGGDTDTQYF.

The J gene is TRBJ2-4, the V gene TRBV19; a weak D match, TRBD2 (5 bases). Germline V CDR1 and CDR2: LNHDA, SQIVND (reference sequence). The CDR3 runs 15 residues. The V and J ends lost 3 bases and 0 bases respectively, with 9 bases between them. CDR3 in amino acids: CASSIGAGAKNIQYF. For the CDR3, the DNA is TGTGCCAGTAGTATCGGTGCGGGAGCCAAAAACATTCAGTACTTC.

Written as DNA, the CDR3 is TGTGCCAGTAGTGTGTCGGGAGGCAATCAGCCCCAGCATTTT. Translation: CASSVSGGNQPQHF. The J gene is TRBJ1-5, the V gene TRBV19; D call uncertain. Looked up from germline, CDR1 is LNHDA and CDR2 is SQIVND (reference sequence). The CDR3 consists of 14 residues. The V and J ends lost 5 bases and 2 bases respectively, with 10 bases between them.

This chain links TRBV5-8 with TRBJ2-2; unclear D gene. Germline V gene data show CDR1 as SGHTS and CDR2 as YDEGEE. The CDR3 contains 13 residues. The germline V and J ends were trimmed by 5 bases and 0 bases, with 5 bases remaining between them. The CDR3 is CASRESNTGELFF. CDR3 nucleotides: TGTGCCAGCAGGGAGTCGAACACCGGGGAGCTGTTTTTT.

The V gene is TRBV29-1, the J gene TRBJ1-1; 8 nucleotides line up with TRBD1. CDR3 length equals 14 residues. Germline-derived CDR1 and CDR2 are SQVTM and ANQGSEA. The J segment lost 0 bases and the V segment lost 4 bases, leaving 4 bases of the junction unmatched. The CDR3 is CSVASGGLNTEAFF. The DNA for the CDR3 is TGCAGCGTTGCATCAGGGGGCTTGAACACTGAAGCTTTCTTT.

This chain uses TRBV7-2 with TRBJ1-1, with D unclear. The length of the CDR3 is 14 residues. Trimming shortened V by 5 bases and J by 0 bases, and 10 bases separated the two germline ends. Germline values: CDR1 SGHTA, CDR2 FQGNSA. This CDR3 reads CASSGQVLNTEAFF. The CDR3 nucleotides are TGTGCCAGCAGCGGTCAGGTTTTGAACACTGAAGCTTTCTTT.

The chain combines TRBV25-1 with TRBJ2-5, with 7 bases lining up with TRBD1. V shed 3 bases, J shed 4 bases, and the junction held 5 bases outside the gene matches. Germline lookup yields CDR1 MGHDK and CDR2 SYGVNS. This CDR3 contains 14 residues. CDR3 protein: CASSDPTGTETQYF. CDR3 coding DNA: TGTGCCAGCAGTGATCCGACAGGGACAGAGACCCAGTACTTC.

This clone was observed a handful of times. The J gene is TRBJ2-1, the V gene TRBV4-3; the match to TRBD2 covers 9 bases. The CDR3 spans 18 residues. Germline CDR1 LGHNA, CDR2 YSLEER. V trimming: 1 base; J trimming: 6 bases; junction bases outside the gene matches: 13. CDR3 residues: CASSQVGLAGSGRNEQFF. CDR3 bases: TGCGCCAGCAGCCAAGTTGGGCTAGCGGGATCAGGGCGCAATGAGCAGTTCTTC.

The chain links TRBV20-1 to TRBJ2-5; D remains unclear. CDR1 is DFQATT, CDR2 SNEGSKA, per germline (reference sequence). The ends were cut back, 6 bases at V and 5 bases at J, with 10 bases in the middle. The CDR3 has 11 residues. The CDR3 coding sequence is TGCAGTGCCAACTGGGCGGAGACCCAGTACTTC. Amino acids: CSANWAETQYF.

The chain combines TRBV2 with TRBJ2-2; tentatively, D is TRBD2 (5 bases). The CDR3 length is 15 residues. V gave up 5 bases and J gave up 4 bases, with 14 bases separating them. Germline lookup yields CDR1 SNHLY and CDR2 FYNNEI. In DNA, the CDR3 is TGTGCCAGCAGTAGAGAGGGTTCGGGCACCGGGGAGCTGTTTTTT. Residues: CASSREGSGTGELFF. Full variable domain (outside the CDR3, taken from reference TRBV2 and TRBJ2-2): EPEVTQTPSHQVTQMGQEVILRCVPISNHLYFYWYRQILGQKVEFLVSFYNNEISEKSEIFDDQFSVERPDGSNFTLKIRSTKLEDSAMYFCASSREGSGTGELFFGEGSRLTVL.

The CDR3 spells CASSSTGGAGYTF. CDR3 coding DNA: TGTGCCAGCAGCTCGACAGGGGGCGCTGGCTACACCTTC. The chain carries TRBV7-6 and TRBJ1-2; 10 nucleotides line up with TRBD1. CDR3 length: 13 amino acids. Germline lookup yields CDR1 SGHVS and CDR2 FNYEAQ. V lost 4 bases and J lost 7; bases outside the gene matches: 3.

This chain connects TRBV5-1 to TRBJ2-5; TRBD2 agrees at 14 bases. V was clipped by 1 base and J by 3 bases; unmatched bases: 2. Germline loops: CDR1 SGHRS, CDR2 YFSETQ. This CDR3 contains 16 residues. CDR3 amino acids: CASSLTGLAGEETQYF. CDR3 bases: TGCGCCAGCAGCTTGACGGGACTAGCGGGAGAAGAGACCCAGTACTTC.

This chain joins TRBV28 and TRBJ2-7; D might be TRBD2 (5 bases). Germline V gene lookup returns CDR1 MDHEN and CDR2 SYDVKM. CDR3 size: 17 residues. Trimming took off 4 bases at V and 1 base at J, with 20 bases between the two ends. The chain's CDR3 is CASSSSPLNRESYEQYF. Written as DNA, the CDR3 is TGTGCCAGCAGTTCCTCACCCTTGAATAGGGAGTCCTACGAGCAGTACTTC.

This chain connects TRBV3-1 (or the pseudogene TRBV3-2) to TRBJ2-7, with 7 bases identical to TRBD1. The CDR3 runs to 15 residues. CDR1 LGHDT and CDR2 YNNKEL come from the germline V gene (reference sequence). Trimming cost V 5 bases and J 7 bases; bases outside gene matches: 14. The CDR3 region is CASSFLAAGGVEQYF. The CDR3 nucleotides are TGTGCCAGCAGCTTCTTAGCTGCAGGGGGAGTAGAGCAGTACTTC.

The chain recombines TRBV19 with TRBJ1-2; 7 positions match TRBD1. J lost 7 bases, V lost 10 bases, and 15 bases had no gene match. Per germline, CDR1 LNHDA and CDR2 SQIVND (reference sequence). This CDR3 comprises 14 residues. The DNA for the CDR3 is TGTGCCACCGATCCGGGACAGCCTTCGGGTGGCTACACCTTC. Amino acid sequence: CATDPGQPSGGYTF.

In DNA form, the CDR3 reads TGTGCCAGCTCCCCCGGAACTAGCGGGTTCTACGAGCAGTACTTC. It yields the protein CASSPGTSGFYEQYF. This sequence joins TRBV18 and TRBJ2-7; 9 positions match TRBD2. CDR1 KGHSH and CDR2 LQKENI come from the germline V gene. Trimming took 6 bases from V and 3 from J; bases not matched to a gene: 9. This CDR3 comprises 15 residues.

The V gene is TRBV6-5, the J gene TRBJ2-1; D ambiguous. The CDR3 length is 11 residues. The ends were cut back, 5 bases at V and 8 bases at J, with 7 bases in the middle. Germline V gives CDR1 MNHEY, CDR2 SVGAGI. The CDR3, as DNA: TGTGCCAGCAGTAGACTTGATGAGCAGTTCTTC. Translating it yields CASSRLDEQFF.